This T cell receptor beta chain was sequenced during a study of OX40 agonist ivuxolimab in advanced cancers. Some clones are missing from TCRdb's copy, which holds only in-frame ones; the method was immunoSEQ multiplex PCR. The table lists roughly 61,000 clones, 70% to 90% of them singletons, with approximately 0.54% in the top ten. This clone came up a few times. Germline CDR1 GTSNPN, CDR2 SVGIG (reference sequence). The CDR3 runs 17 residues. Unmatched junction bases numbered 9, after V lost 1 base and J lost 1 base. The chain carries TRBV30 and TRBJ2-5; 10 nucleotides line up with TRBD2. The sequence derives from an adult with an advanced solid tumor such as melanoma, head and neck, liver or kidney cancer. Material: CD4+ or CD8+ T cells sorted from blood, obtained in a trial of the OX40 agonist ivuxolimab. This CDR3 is CAWSEPPGLATQETQYF. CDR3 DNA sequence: TGTGCCTGGAGTGAACCACCGGGACTAGCGACCCAAGAGACCCAGTACTTC. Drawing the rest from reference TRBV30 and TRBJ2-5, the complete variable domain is SQTIHQWPATLVQPVGSPLSLECTVEGTSNPNLYWYRQAAGRGLQLLFYSVGIGQISSEVPQNLSASRPQDRQFILSSKKLLLSDSGFYLCAWSEPPGLATQETQYFGPGTRLLVL.